A single sample gave rise to the 18 T cell receptor beta chains below, sequenced in a study of blood T cell repertoires in COVID-19. Sequenced by immunoSEQ multiplex PCR; TCRdb stores in-frame clones only, minus some. The sample yields 200,000 to 250,000 clones, just over 85% seen once. The sequencing input was peripheral blood. The receptors were sampled from a young man with active or convalescent COVID-19.

The rearrangement uses TRBV11-3 and TRBJ2-1; the match to TRBD1 covers 7 bases. Germline V gene lookup returns CDR1 SGHNT and CDR2 YENEEA. V dropped 5 bases and J dropped 8; count of bases not matched to a gene: 12. The CDR3 sequence is 15 residues long. CDR3 nucleotides: TGTGCCAGCAGCACCAGGACAGGCCCCGTCGATGAGCAGTTCTTC. Amino acids: CASSTRTGPVDEQFF.

This sequence joins TRBV12-2 and TRBJ1-4; TRBD1, the D gene given by the table, was not confirmed from the DNA. TRBV12-2 corresponds to a pseudogene. This CDR3 has 18 residues. CDR3: CASRLVSKNRQTNEKLFF. The CDR3 nucleotides are TGTGCAAGTCGCTTAGTTTCTAAAAATCGACAGACGAATGAAAAACTGTTTTTT.

This chain links TRBV6-5 with TRBJ1-1; 7 nucleotides line up with TRBD1. The germline V gene has CDR1 MNHEY and CDR2 SVGAGI. Trimming at V came to 6 bases and at J to 4 bases, leaving 8 bases not matched to a gene. CDR3 size: 14 residues. CDR3 nucleotides: TGTGCCAGCAGCCGACAGGGTCTGGGCACTGAAGCTTTCTTT. Protein: CASSRQGLGTEAFF.

This rearrangement joins TRBV4-3 to TRBJ1-2; no reliable D call. Germline assignment: CDR1 LGHNA and CDR2 YSLEER. The CDR3 has 16 amino acids. The V end lost 0 bases, the J end lost 4 bases, and 15 bases lay between the germline ends. CDR3 protein: CASSQDVLRSLYGYTF. The CDR3 DNA reads TGCGCCAGCAGCCAAGACGTCCTCAGAAGTCTCTATGGCTACACCTTC.

This rearrangement joins TRBV9 to TRBJ2-7; 9 positions agree with TRBD2. Germline values: CDR1 SGDLS, CDR2 YYNGEE. CDR3 length: 14 amino acids. The ends lost 0 bases at V and 2 bases at J; junction bases unmatched: 0. CDR3 residues: CASSVVAGAYEQYF. The DNA of the CDR3 is TGTGCCAGCAGCGTAGTAGCGGGAGCCTACGAGCAGTACTTC. The complete variable domain, with remaining parts taken from reference TRBV9 and TRBJ2-7, reads DSGVTQTPKHLITATGQRVTLRCSPRSGDLSVYWYQQSLDQGLQFLIQYYNGEERAKGNILERFSAQQFPDLHSELNLSSLELGDSALYFCASSVVAGAYEQYFGPGTRLTVT.

The table lists this clone with a few counts. J is TRBJ1-2 and V is TRBV19, with D possibly TRBD1 on 5 matching bases. Germline loops: CDR1 LNHDA, CDR2 SQIVND (reference sequence). The CDR3 extends over 14 amino acids. V was clipped by 3 bases and J by 4 bases, with 12 bases between them. The CDR3 nucleotides read TGTGCCAGTAGTATGGCGGGACGTAGCTATGGCTACACCTTC. This gives the protein CASSMAGRSYGYTF.

This chain uses TRBV6-1 with TRBJ2-2; D may be TRBD2 (6 bases). This CDR3 is built from 18 residues. V was shortened by 0 bases and J by 4 bases, with 18 bases between the two germline ends. Germline V gene sequence: CDR1 MNHNS, CDR2 SASEGT. The CDR3 region is CASSEAPHREFSTGELFF. In DNA form, the CDR3 reads TGTGCCAGCAGTGAAGCTCCCCACCGGGAGTTTAGCACCGGGGAGCTGTTTTTT.

This clone was recorded only once. This chain uses TRBV14 with TRBJ2-7; D unresolved. This CDR3 contains 14 residues. The ends were cut back, 3 bases at V and 7 bases at J, with 16 bases in the middle. The germline gives CDR1 SGHDN, CDR2 FVKESK. The CDR3 loop reads CASSHFARPQEQYF. The CDR3 nucleotides read TGTGCCAGCAGCCATTTCGCCAGGCCTCAGGAGCAGTACTTC.

V is TRBV28 and J is TRBJ1-1, with D perhaps matching TRBD1 (6 bases). The germline V gene encodes CDR1 MDHEN and CDR2 SYDVKM. The CDR3 runs to 15 residues. Deletions cut 5 bases from V and 5 bases from J, with 18 bases between. The CDR3 nucleotides are TGTGCCAGCAGTGCCGCCGGGGGGCTGGGAACTGAAGCTTTCTTT. Amino acid sequence: CASSAAGGLGTEAFF.

This chain uses TRBV9 with TRBJ1-1; D is perhaps TRBD1 (5 bases). Germline V CDR1 and CDR2: SGDLS, YYNGEE. V was cut by 0 bases and J by 5 bases, with 14 bases left in between. The CDR3 contains 15 residues. CDR3 coding DNA: TGTGCCAGCAGCGTAGCTAGCTTCGGGGGGACTGAAGCTTTCTTT. It yields the protein CASSVASFGGTEAFF.

Only one count was recorded for this clone. J is TRBJ1-2 and V is TRBV2, with a weak D call TRBD1 (5 bases). Trimming shortened V by 3 bases and J by 7 bases, and 12 bases separated the two germline ends. The V gene's germline CDR1 is SNHLY and CDR2 FYNNEI. The length of the CDR3 is 13 residues. DNA of the CDR3: TGTGCCAGCAGTGATCCAGGCAGGGTTGGCTACACCTTC. It translates to CASSDPGRVGYTF.

The chain is built from TRBV23-1 and TRBJ1-3; D remains ambiguous. TRBV23-1 is noted as an ORF with a role that remains uncertain. V was trimmed by 2 bases and J by 1 base, leaving 9 bases between them. This CDR3 comprises 15 residues. CDR3 nucleotide sequence: TGCGCCAGCAGTCAAGATGCGGGTTCTGGAAACACCATATATTTT. The encoded protein is CASSQDAGSGNTIYF.

This clone was counted only a few times. V usage is TRBV28 and J usage is TRBJ2-1; the D gene is possibly TRBD1 (6 bases). This CDR3 has 15 residues. Germline V gives CDR1 MDHEN, CDR2 SYDVKM. Trimming cost V 2 bases and J 2 bases, with 10 bases left between them. CDR3 region: CASSLGTRAYNEQFF. For the CDR3, the DNA is TGTGCCAGCAGTTTAGGGACAAGGGCCTACAATGAGCAGTTCTTC.

The V gene is TRBV7-2, the J gene TRBJ2-3; possible D gene TRBD2, 6 bases. The CDR3 consists of 16 residues. Germline V CDR1 and CDR2: SGHTA, FQGNSA. V was clipped by 1 base and J by 0 bases, with 11 bases between them. The CDR3 spells CASSLGGTGSTDTQYF. For the CDR3, the DNA is TGTGCCAGCAGCTTAGGAGGGACTGGCAGCACAGATACGCAGTATTTT.

V usage is TRBV19 and J usage is TRBJ1-4, with D maybe TRBD1 (6 bases). V lost 4 bases, J lost 1 base, and 13 bases lay in between. The CDR3 sequence is 16 residues long. CDR1 and CDR2 from the germline V gene are LNHDA and SQIVND (reference sequence). For the CDR3, the DNA is TGTGCCAGTAGTAGCACAGGGTGGGGAACTAATGAAAAACTGTTTTTT. This codes for CASSSTGWGTNEKLFF.

This chain links TRBV3-1 (or the pseudogene TRBV3-2) with TRBJ1-3; D is undetermined. The CDR3 consists of 16 residues. Trimming stripped 0 bases from V and 5 bases from J, with 14 bases between. Germline values: CDR1 LGHDT, CDR2 YNNKEL (reference sequence). The CDR3 here is CASSQDKNLSRNTIYF. CDR3 sequence (DNA): TGTGCCAGCAGCCAAGATAAGAACTTGTCGAGAAACACCATATATTTT.

CDR3 sequence (DNA): TGTGCCAGCTCAGACCGACAGGCAGGCTACACCTTC. It translates to CASSDRQAGYTF. This chain links TRBV18 with TRBJ1-2; the D gene is possibly TRBD1 (6 bases). V lost 5 bases, J lost 8 bases, and 12 bases lay in between. Germline loops: CDR1 KGHSH, CDR2 LQKENI. The length of the CDR3 is 12 residues.

This clone showed up just a few times. The chain uses TRBV6-5 and TRBJ1-3; D is undetermined. Germline V gene sequence: CDR1 MNHEY, CDR2 SVGAGI. V was cut by 5 bases and J by 2 bases, with 10 bases left in between. The CDR3 runs 14 residues. The CDR3 nucleotides are TGTGCCAGCAGTCGCCCGAGCCCTGGAAACACCATATATTTT. As protein: CASSRPSPGNTIYF.